The clone carrying this T cell receptor (beta chain) was counted only a few times. These data are taken from a study of regulatory T cells in long-lasting Graves disease. Arm-PCR of CDR3 regions and iRepertoire HTBI primers were the basis on which TCR beta libraries were built. TCRdb recomputed calls from the multiplex PCR reads with MiXCR, one row per CDR3 protein. Of approximately 480,000 distinct CDR3 sequences detected, about 17% appear once; the ten largest clones hold 9% to 15%. CDR3 length: 19 residues. The germline V gene encodes CDR1 SNHLY and CDR2 FYNNEI. V dropped 5 bases and J dropped 0 bases, with 26 bases sitting between them. Described time point: newly diagnosed GD, antithyroid drugs for less than 3 months. PBMCs provided the RNA from which the TCR library was made. Another study also made use of these data, one on T cells in Graves' hyperthyroidism and ophthalmopathy. Per that paper: Graves' hyperthyroidism showing no ophthalmopathy progression within 18 months was considered stable.

V is TRBV2 and J is TRBJ2-7; D is unresolved. Sequenced here: peripheral blood mononuclear cells (PBMCs), sampled at new diagnosis, from a patient treated with antithyroid drugs. The sequence was obtained from a man in his forties with Graves disease. CDR3 in amino acids: CASSSSRTSWQSSSYEQYF. The CDR3 region has the DNA TGTGCCAGCAGTTCCAGCAGAACATCGTGGCAGAGCAGCTCCTACGAGCAGTACTTC.